This T cell receptor beta chain was identified during a study of blood T cell repertoires in COVID-19. Across the study: The United States, Italy and Spain provided the acute and convalescent COVID-19 samples. Sources were T cells, B-cell-depleted T cells, or PBMCs; the material itself was cDNA or gDNA.

Source study methods: Quantification of nucleated cells was approximated via reference gene primer amplification. Sequencing was performed with immunoSEQ multiplex PCR; in TCRdb, only in-frame clones are kept and a portion is missing. The V and J calls and clone size were taken over from that table, and D and trimming were inferred from the DNA. The table lists approximately 400,000 clones, around four fifths of them singletons, with around 5% in the top ten. Participant reports of clinical history set cohort assignment. The CDR3 has 16 amino acids. CDR1 and CDR2 from the germline V gene are SGHTA and FQGTGA. The junction had 15 bases not matched to a gene; V was cut back by 5 bases and J by 6 bases.

This clonotype was sampled from a woman between 45 and 65 years old who had recovered from COVID-19. The rearrangement uses TRBV7-3 and TRBJ1-2; 7 bases map to TRBD1. The sequenced material came from PBMCs or T cells enriched from blood (not recorded which). The CDR3 here is CASSPDPGRQGHGYTF. The CDR3 coding sequence is TGTGCCAGCAGCCCCGACCCGGGACGACAGGGACATGGCTACACCTTC.